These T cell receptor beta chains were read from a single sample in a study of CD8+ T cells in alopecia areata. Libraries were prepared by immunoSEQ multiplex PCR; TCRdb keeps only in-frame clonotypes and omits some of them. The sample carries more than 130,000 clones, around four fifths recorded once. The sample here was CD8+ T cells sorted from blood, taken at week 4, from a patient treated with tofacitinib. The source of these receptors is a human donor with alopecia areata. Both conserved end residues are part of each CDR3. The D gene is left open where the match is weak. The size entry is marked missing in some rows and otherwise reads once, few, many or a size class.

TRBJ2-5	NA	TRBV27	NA	TGTGCCAGCAGTCTCCGGAGCCAAGAGACCCAGTACTTC	CASSLRSQETQYF
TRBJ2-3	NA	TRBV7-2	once	TGTGCCAGCAGCTTACTTCTTAGCTTGGGCGACACAGATACGCAGTATTTT	CASSLLLSLGDTDTQYF
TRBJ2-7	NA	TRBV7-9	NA	TGTGCCAGCAGCCCCCCGGATCGGGACTACGAGCAGTACTTC	CASSPPDRDYEQYF
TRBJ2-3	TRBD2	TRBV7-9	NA	TGTGCCAGCAGCTTAAGGACTAGCGAAGGGGATACGCAGTATTTT	CASSLRTSEGDTQYF
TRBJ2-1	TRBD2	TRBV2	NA	TGTGCCAGCAGTGAAATGACTAGCGGAGAGCAGTTCTTC	CASSEMTSGEQFF
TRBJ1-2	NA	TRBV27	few	TGTGCCAGCAGTTTTGGGACAAACTATGGCTACACCTTC	CASSFGTNYGYTF
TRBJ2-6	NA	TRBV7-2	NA	TGTGCCAGCAGCAAGCACGGCTCTGGGGCCAACGTCCTGACTTTC	CASSKHGSGANVLTF
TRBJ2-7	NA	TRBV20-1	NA	TGCAGTGCCGACCGAGACTACGAGCAGTACTTC	CSADRDYEQYF
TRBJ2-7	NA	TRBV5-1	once	TGCGCCAGCAGCGATTACCTCCGGGAGGAGCAGTACTTC	CASSDYLREEQYF
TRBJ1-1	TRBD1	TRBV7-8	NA	TGTGCCAGCAGCTTGGGGAGGGACAGGGGGCCCACTGAAGCTTTCTTT	CASSLGRDRGPTEAFF
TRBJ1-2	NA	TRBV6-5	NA	TGTGCCAGCAGTTACGGGGGACCCTATGGCTACACCTTC	CASSYGGPYGYTF
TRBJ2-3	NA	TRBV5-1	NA	TGCGCCAGCAGCTTCAGAGAGTTGGCGGTTGTAGATACGCAGTATTTT	CASSFRELAVVDTQYF
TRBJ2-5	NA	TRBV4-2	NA	TGTGCCAGCAGCTACCTACGGGGGGAGACCCAGTACTTC	CASSYLRGETQYF
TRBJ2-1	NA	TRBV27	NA	TGTGCCAGCAGTTTAGGCCAGGGGAACCCTTACAATGAGCAGTTCTTC	CASSLGQGNPYNEQFF
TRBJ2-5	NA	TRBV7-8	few	TGTGCCAGCAGCTTACTACGGGGCCGACAAGAGACCCAGTACTTC	CASSLLRGRQETQYF
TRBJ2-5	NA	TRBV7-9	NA	TGTGCCAGCAAATCATCGGGCCAGGGACAAGAGACCCAGTACTTC	CASKSSGQGQETQYF
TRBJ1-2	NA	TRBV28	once	TGTGCCAGCAGTTTAGGGTTGAGGGGCTACACCTTC	CASSLGLRGYTF
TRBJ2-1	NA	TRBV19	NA	TGTGCCAGTAGCACTCTATCCGAAGTGTATGAGCAGTTCTTC	CASSTLSEVYEQFF
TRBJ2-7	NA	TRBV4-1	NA	TGCGCCAGCAGCCAGCTACGCCCCCGGGACACCAATTACTACGAGCAGTACTTC	CASSQLRPRDTNYYEQYF
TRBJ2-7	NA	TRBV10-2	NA	TGCGCCAGCAGTGAGGTCAGGGACTCCTACGAGCAGTACTTC	CASSEVRDSYEQYF
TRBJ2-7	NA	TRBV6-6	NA	TGTGCCAGCAGATCCTACGAGCAGTACTTC	CASRSYEQYF
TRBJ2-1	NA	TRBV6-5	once	TGTGCCAGCAGCTTCGCCGCCTTGAATGAGCAGTTCTTC	CASSFAALNEQFF
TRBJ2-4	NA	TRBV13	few	TGTGCCAGCAGCTCCCGGTCCGGGGCGGACATTCAGTACTTC	CASSSRSGADIQYF
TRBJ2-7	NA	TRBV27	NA	TGTGCCAGCAGTTTTGACCTTACGAGCTCCTACGAGCAGTACTTC	CASSFDLTSSYEQYF
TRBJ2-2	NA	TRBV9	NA	TGTGCCAGCAGCGTAGCTCAGGGGCTGGGCACCGGGGAGCTGTTTTTT	CASSVAQGLGTGELFF
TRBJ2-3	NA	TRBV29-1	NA	TGCAGCGCGAACTCCGGGGTGCCTAGCACAGATACGCAGTATTTT	CSANSGVPSTDTQYF
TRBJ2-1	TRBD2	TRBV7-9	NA	TGTGCCAGCAGCCCTCTAGCGGGGGGCAACAATGAGCAGTTCTTC	CASSPLAGGNNEQFF
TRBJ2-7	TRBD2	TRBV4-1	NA	TGCGCCAGCAGCCAAGGGCTAGCGGAGCGGTACGAGCAGTACTTC	CASSQGLAERYEQYF
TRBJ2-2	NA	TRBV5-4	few	TGTGCCAGCAGCATTTTCGGACAGTCCGACACCGGGGAGCTGTTTTTT	CASSIFGQSDTGELFF
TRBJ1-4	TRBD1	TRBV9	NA	TGTGCCAGCAGCGCGGGACAGAAGGCAACTAATGAAAAACTGTTTTTT	CASSAGQKATNEKLFF
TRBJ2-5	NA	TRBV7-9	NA	TGTGCCAGCAGCCCTAGTCCGGGGGTGGAAGAGACCCAGTACTTC	CASSPSPGVEETQYF
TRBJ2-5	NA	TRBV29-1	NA	TGCAGCGTTGAACTTGGCAGGGTTGAGACCCAGTACTTC	CSVELGRVETQYF
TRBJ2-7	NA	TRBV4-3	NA	TGCGCCAGCAGCCAAGGCCCGGGCAGATTGGGGAACTACGAGCAGTACTTC	CASSQGPGRLGNYEQYF
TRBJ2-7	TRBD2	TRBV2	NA	TGTGCCAGCAGTGAAGCGGCAGGGAGGGAATGG	CASSEAAGREW
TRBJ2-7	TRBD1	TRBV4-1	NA	TGCGCCAGCAGCCCTATTGGACAGGACAGCTCCTACGAGCAGTACTTC	CASSPIGQDSSYEQYF
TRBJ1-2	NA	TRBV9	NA	TGTGCCAGCAGCGCTTTTGACTATGGCTACACCTTC	CASSAFDYGYTF
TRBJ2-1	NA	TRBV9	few	TGTGCCAGCAGCGTTCAGCCGGCCCCGCAGAGTGAGCAGTTCTTC	CASSVQPAPQSEQFF
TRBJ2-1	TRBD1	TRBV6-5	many	TGTGCCATCAGCCCCGGGACAGGGTTTGATGAGCAGTTCTTC	CAISPGTGFDEQFF
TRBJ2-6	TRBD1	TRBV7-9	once	TGTGCCAGCAGCTCCAGGGACAGCTCTGGGGCCAACGTCCTGACTTTC	CASSSRDSSGANVLTF
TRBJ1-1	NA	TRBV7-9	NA	TGTGCCAGCAGCTTGTGGACTGAAGCTTTCTTT	CASSLWTEAFF
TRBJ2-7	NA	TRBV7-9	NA	TGTGCCAGCAGCCCCCCTGACTATGAGCAGTACTTC	CASSPPDYEQYF
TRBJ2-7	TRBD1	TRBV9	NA	TGTGCCAGCAGCCCCTCTCGGGACAGTTCCTACGAGCAGTACTTC	CASSPSRDSSYEQYF
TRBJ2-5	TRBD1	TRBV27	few	TGTGCCAGCAGTCAAGACGTGGGACAGTTAAAAGAGACCCAGTACTTC	CASSQDVGQLKETQYF
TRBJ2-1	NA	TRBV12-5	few	TGTGCTAGTGGTTTGGTAGGGGACTCCTACAATGAGCAGTTCTTC	CASGLVGDSYNEQFF
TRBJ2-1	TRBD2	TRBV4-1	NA	TGCGCCAGCAGCCAAGTCGACGGGACTAGTAATGAGCAGTTCTTC	CASSQVDGTSNEQFF
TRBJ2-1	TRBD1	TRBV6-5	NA	TGTGCCAGCAGTTACTCGGGCAGGGGGTCCTACAATGAGCAGTTCTTC	CASSYSGRGSYNEQFF
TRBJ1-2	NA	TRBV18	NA	TGTGCCAGCTCACCACCTACAGGGCTCAGCTATGGCTACACCTTC	CASSPPTGLSYGYTF
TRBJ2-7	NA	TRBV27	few	TGTGCCAGCAGTTTGACCGAGAACTACGAGCAGTACTTC	CASSLTENYEQYF
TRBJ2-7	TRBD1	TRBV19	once	TGTGCCAGTAGTTTCGGACAGGGAGTGGACGAGCAGTACTTC	CASSFGQGVDEQYF
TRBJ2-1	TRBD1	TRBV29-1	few	TGCAGCGTTGAGGATAGTCACAGGGGGTACAATGAGCAGTTCTTC	CSVEDSHRGYNEQFF
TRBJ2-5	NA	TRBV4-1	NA	TGCGCCAGCAGCCTAGAGGCAAGGGCAGAGACCCAGTACTTC	CASSLEARAETQYF
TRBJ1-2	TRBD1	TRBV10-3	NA	TGTGCCATCAGTGATTCGGGACAGGATAATGGCTACACCTTC	CAISDSGQDNGYTF
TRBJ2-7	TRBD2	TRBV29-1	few	TGCAGCGTTGAGACTAGCGGGGAAAGCTCCTACGAGCAGTACTTC	CSVETSGESSYEQYF